This T cell receptor (beta chain) emerged from a study of neurological immune-mediated disorders. This clonotype was observed many times. TCRdb re-analysed the 5' RACE reads in MiXCR, keeping a single row per CDR3 protein. The sample contains 54,000 or so distinct CDR3 sequences, approximately 4% of which appear only once. The germline V gene encodes CDR1 SGHRS and CDR2 YFSETQ. The CDR3 sequence is 15 residues long. V lost 0 bases and J lost 4, with 10 bases in between. The sequencing input was PBMCs. The gene calls are TRBV5-1 and TRBJ1-4; D remains unclear. This clonotype originated in a woman in her twenties or thirties with multiple sclerosis. The CDR3 DNA reads as TGCGCCAGCAGCTTGGAAGGGTGGAGTAATGAAAAACTGTTTTTT. It encodes CASSLEGWSNEKLFF. The complete variable domain, with remaining parts taken from reference TRBV5-1 and TRBJ1-4, reads KAGVTQTPRYLIKTRGQQVTLSCSPISGHRSVSWYQQTPGQGLQFLFEYFSETQRNKGNFPGRFSGRQFSNSRSEMNVSTLELGDSALYLCASSLEGWSNEKLFFGSGTQLSVL.